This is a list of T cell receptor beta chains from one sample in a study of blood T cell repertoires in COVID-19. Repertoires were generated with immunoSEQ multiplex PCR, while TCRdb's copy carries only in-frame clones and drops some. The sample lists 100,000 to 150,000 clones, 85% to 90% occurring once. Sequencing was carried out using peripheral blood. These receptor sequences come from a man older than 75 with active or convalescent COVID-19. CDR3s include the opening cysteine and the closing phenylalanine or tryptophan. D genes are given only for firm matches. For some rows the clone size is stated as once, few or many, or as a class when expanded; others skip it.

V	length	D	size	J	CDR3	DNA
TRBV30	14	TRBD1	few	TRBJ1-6	CAWSDAGQYSPLHF	TGTGCCTGGAGTGACGCGGGACAGTATTCACCCCTCCACTTT
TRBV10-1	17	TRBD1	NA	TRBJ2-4	CASSDQGEIVAKNIQYF	TGCGCCAGCAGTGATCAGGGGGAGATTGTAGCCAAAAACATTCAGTACTTC
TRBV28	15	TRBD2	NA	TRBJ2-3	CASSYERGGTDTQYF	TGTGCCAGCAGTTACGAACGGGGGGGCACAGATACGCAGTATTTT
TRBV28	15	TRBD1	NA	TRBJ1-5	CASSPWTGNNQPQHF	TGTGCCAGCAGTCCCTGGACAGGGAACAATCAGCCCCAGCATTTT
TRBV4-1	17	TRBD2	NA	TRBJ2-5	CASSNPGLAGVGETQYF	TGCGCCAGCAGCAACCCGGGACTAGCGGGGGTGGGAGAGACCCAGTACTTC
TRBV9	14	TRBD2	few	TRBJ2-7	CASSVATSGTEQYF	TGTGCCAGCAGCGTAGCGACTAGCGGGACCGAGCAGTACTTC
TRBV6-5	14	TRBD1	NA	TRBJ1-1	CASRRGQVDTEAFF	TGTGCCAGCAGAAGAGGACAGGTTGACACTGAAGCTTTCTTT
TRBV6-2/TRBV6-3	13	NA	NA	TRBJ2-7	CASSFENTYEQYF	TGTGCCAGCAGTTTTGAGAATACCTACGAGCAGTACTTC
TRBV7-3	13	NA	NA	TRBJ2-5	CASSTGGVETQYF	TGTGCCAGCAGCACCGGAGGAGTAGAGACCCAGTACTTC
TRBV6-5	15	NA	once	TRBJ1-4	CASSYVGGPNEKLFF	TGTGCCAGCAGTTACGTAGGGGGTCCCAATGAAAAACTGTTTTTT
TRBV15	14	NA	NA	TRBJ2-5	CATSRDSGVETQYF	TGTGCCACCAGCAGAGATTCCGGGGTAGAGACCCAGTACTTC
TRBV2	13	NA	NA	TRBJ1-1	CASDAQGNTEAFF	TGTGCCAGCGACGCGCAGGGCAACACTGAAGCTTTCTTT
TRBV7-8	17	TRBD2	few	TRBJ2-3	CASSSLAGGRATDTQYF	TGTGCCAGCAGCTCTCTAGCGGGGGGGCGTGCCACAGATACGCAGTATTTT
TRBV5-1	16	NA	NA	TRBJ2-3	CASSFVGGPSTDTQYF	TGCGCCAGCAGCTTCGTGGGGGGTCCAAGCACAGATACGCAGTATTTT
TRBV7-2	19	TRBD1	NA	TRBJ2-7	CASSSPGTGGLRISYEQYF	TGTGCCAGCAGCTCACCCGGGACAGGGGGCTTGAGAATCTCCTACGAGCAGTACTTC
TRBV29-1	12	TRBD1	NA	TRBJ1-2	CSVARGRFGYTF	TGCAGCGTTGCCAGGGGGCGATTTGGCTACACCTTC
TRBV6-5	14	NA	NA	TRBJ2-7	CASISRSGSYEQYF	TGTGCCAGCATTTCAAGATCAGGGTCCTACGAGCAGTACTTC
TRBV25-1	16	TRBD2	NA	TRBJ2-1	CASRAETSFFYNEQFF	TGTGCCAGCAGGGCCGAGACTAGCTTCTTCTACAATGAGCAGTTCTTC
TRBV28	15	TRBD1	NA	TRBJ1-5	CASRHTQGSNQPQHF	TGTGCCAGCAGACACACACAGGGGAGCAATCAGCCCCAGCATTTT
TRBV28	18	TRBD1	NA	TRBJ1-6	CASSSRRGGTGANSPLHF	TGTGCCAGCAGTTCCCGCCGGGGAGGGACAGGGGCTAATTCACCCCTCCACTTT
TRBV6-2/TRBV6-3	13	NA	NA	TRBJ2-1	CASSTGIYNEQFF	TGTGCCAGCAGTACAGGGATCTACAATGAGCAGTTCTTC
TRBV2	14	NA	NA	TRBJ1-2	CASSEAVTIYGYTF	TGTGCCAGCAGTGAAGCAGTGACAATCTATGGCTACACCTTC
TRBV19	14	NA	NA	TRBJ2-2	CASSIGGRAGELFF	TGTGCCAGTAGTATCGGGGGGCGGGCCGGGGAGCTGTTTTTT
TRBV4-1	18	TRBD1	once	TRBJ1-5	CASSQDGGRGQIGQPQHF	TGCGCCAGCAGCCAAGATGGAGGCAGGGGGCAAATCGGACAGCCCCAGCATTTT
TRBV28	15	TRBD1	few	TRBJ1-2	CASSTSQGADYGYTF	TGTGCCAGCAGTACATCTCAGGGGGCGGACTATGGCTACACCTTC
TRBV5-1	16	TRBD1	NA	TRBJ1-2	CASSLAGDRGDYGYTF	TGCGCCAGCAGCTTGGCAGGGGACAGGGGGGACTATGGCTACACCTTC
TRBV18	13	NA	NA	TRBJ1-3	CASSPRLGNTIYF	TGTGCCAGCTCACCACGGCTTGGAAACACCATATATTTT
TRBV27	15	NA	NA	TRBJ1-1	CASSYAAGLNTEAFF	TGTGCCAGCAGTTATGCCGCAGGGCTGAACACTGAAGCTTTCTTT
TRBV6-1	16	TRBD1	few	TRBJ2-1	CASSELGTGVYNEQFF	TGTGCCAGCAGTGAATTGGGGACAGGAGTCTACAATGAGCAGTTCTTC
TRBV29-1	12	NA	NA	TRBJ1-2	CSGRQGNYGYTF	TGCAGCGGTCGGCAGGGGAACTATGGCTACACCTTC
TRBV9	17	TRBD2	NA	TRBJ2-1	CASSVAPTSPPYNEQFF	TGTGCCAGCAGCGTAGCTCCGACTAGCCCGCCATACAATGAGCAGTTCTTC
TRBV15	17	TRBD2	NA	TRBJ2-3	CATSRVERGGGTDTQYF	TGTGCCACCAGCAGAGTGGAGCGGGGGGGCGGCACAGATACGCAGTATTTT
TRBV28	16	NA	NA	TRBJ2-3	CASSLYRGTGTDTQYF	TGTGCCAGCAGTTTATACCGGGGGACCGGCACAGATACGCAGTATTTT
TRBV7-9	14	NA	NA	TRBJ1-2	CASTNEAGLSYYTF	TGTGCCAGCACCAACGAGGCGGGTTTATCTTACTACACCTTC
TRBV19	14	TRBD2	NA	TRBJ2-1	CASSSLAGTAEQFF	TGTGCCAGTAGTAGCCTAGCGGGAACGGCTGAGCAGTTCTTC
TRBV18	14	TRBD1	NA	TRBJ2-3	CASSPDRGTDTQYF	TGTGCCAGCTCACCGGACAGGGGCACAGATACGCAGTATTTT
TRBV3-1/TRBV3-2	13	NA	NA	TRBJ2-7	CASSQVDGYEQYF	TGTGCCAGCAGCCAAGTAGATGGCTACGAGCAGTACTTC
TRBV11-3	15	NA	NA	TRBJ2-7	CASSQSWGTPYEQYF	TGTGCCAGCAGCCAGAGCTGGGGGACACCCTACGAGCAGTACTTC
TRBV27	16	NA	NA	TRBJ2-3	CASSVRQGRGTDTQYF	TGTGCCAGCAGCGTGAGACAGGGGAGGGGCACAGATACGCAGTATTTT
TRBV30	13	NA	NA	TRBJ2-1	CAWSQSGYNEQFF	TGTGCCTGGAGTCAAAGCGGGTACAATGAGCAGTTCTTC